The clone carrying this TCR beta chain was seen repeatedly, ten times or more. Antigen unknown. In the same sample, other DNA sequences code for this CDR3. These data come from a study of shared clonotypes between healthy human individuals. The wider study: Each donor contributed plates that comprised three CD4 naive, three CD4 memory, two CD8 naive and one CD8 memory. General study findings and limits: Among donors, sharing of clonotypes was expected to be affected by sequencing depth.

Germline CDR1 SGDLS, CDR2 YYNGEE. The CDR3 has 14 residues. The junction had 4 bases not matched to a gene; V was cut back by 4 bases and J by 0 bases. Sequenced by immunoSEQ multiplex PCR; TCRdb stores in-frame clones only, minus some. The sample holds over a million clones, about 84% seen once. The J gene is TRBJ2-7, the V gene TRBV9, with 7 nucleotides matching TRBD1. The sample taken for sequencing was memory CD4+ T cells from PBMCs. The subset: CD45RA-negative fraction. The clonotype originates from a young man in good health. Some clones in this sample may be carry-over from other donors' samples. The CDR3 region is CASSPGTASYEQYF. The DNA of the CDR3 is TGTGCCAGCAGCCCCGGGACAGCCTCCTACGAGCAGTACTTC. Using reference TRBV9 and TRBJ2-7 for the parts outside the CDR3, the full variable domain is DSGVTQTPKHLITATGQRVTLRCSPRSGDLSVYWYQQSLDQGLQFLIQYYNGEERAKGNILERFSAQQFPDLHSELNLSSLELGDSALYFCASSPGTASYEQYFGPGTRLTVT.